This passage covers 24 T cell receptor beta chains from one sample sequenced in a study of radiotherapy plus CTLA-4 blockade in lung cancer. The method was immunoSEQ multiplex PCR; TCRdb's version includes in-frame clones alone and lacks a portion of them. The sample lists 80,000 or so clones, around 76% occurring once. Here the sequenced sample was peripheral blood, taken from a patient treated with radiotherapy plus ipilimumab. All receptors derive from a human donor with non-small cell lung cancer whose response to radiotherapy plus ipilimumab could not be evaluated. Some clones in this sample may be carry-over from other donors' samples.

This rearrangement joins TRBV2 to TRBJ1-1, with TRBD1 as a possible D gene (6 bases). Germline assignment: CDR1 SNHLY and CDR2 FYNNEI. CDR3 length equals 14 residues. Trimming removed 3 bases from V and 4 bases from J, with 12 bases in between. CDR3 residues: CASSEGYRATEAFF. The CDR3 coding sequence is TGTGCCAGCAGTGAGGGGTACAGGGCCACTGAAGCTTTCTTT.

V and J are TRBV7-9 and TRBJ1-4, with D uncertain. The V gene lost 4 bases and the J gene lost 8 bases, with 17 bases spanning the gap. The CDR3 consists of 15 residues. Per germline, CDR1 SEHNR and CDR2 FQNEAQ (reference sequence). The CDR3 is CASSSRVLGGEKLFF. CDR3 in DNA: TGTGCCAGCAGCTCGAGGGTCCTAGGAGGGGAAAAACTGTTTTTT.

V usage is TRBV15 and J usage is TRBJ2-2, with 13 bases fitting TRBD2. Germline trimming cut 3 bases from V and 1 base from J; bases unmatched to any gene: 11. Looked up from germline, CDR1 is LNHNV and CDR2 is YYDKDF (reference sequence). The CDR3 covers 20 residues. DNA for the CDR3: TGTGCCACCAGCAGCTTCCCGGGACTAGCGGGACCACAGAACACCGGGGAGCTGTTTTTT. Protein sequence: CATSSFPGLAGPQNTGELFF.

This clone was counted at least ten times. The chain uses TRBV27 and TRBJ1-6, with 8 positions matching TRBD1. The germline CDR1 and CDR2 sequences are MNHEY and SMNVEV (reference sequence). The V and J ends lost 5 bases and 7 bases, in that order; junction bases with no gene match: 1. This CDR3 comprises 13 residues. CDR3 nucleotide sequence: TGTGCCAGCAGTCAGGGGGCGAATTCACCCCTCCACTTT. It encodes CASSQGANSPLHF.

The genes are TRBV7-2 and TRBJ2-3, with D perhaps TRBD1 (6 bases). The CDR3 spans 14 residues. Between the trimmed V and J ends, which lost 3 bases and 2 bases, there was a span of 9 bases. The germline gives CDR1 SGHTA, CDR2 FQGNSA. As DNA, the CDR3 is TGTGCCAGCAGCTTGGCAGGGGTCACAGATACGCAGTATTTT. Amino acids: CASSLAGVTDTQYF.

V gene TRBV7-2 combines with J gene TRBJ2-2; a weak D match, TRBD1 (5 bases). The CDR3 is 15 amino acids. Germline V lookup: CDR1 SGHTA, CDR2 FQGNSA. The germline V and J ends were trimmed by 3 bases and 0 bases, with 8 bases remaining between them. The CDR3 spells CASSFRQTNTGELFF. Written as DNA, the CDR3 is TGTGCCAGCAGCTTCAGACAGACGAACACCGGGGAGCTGTTTTTT.

This rearrangement joins TRBV27 to TRBJ2-7, with D possibly matching TRBD2 (6 bases). With 4 bases removed from V and 3 bases from J, the gap between germline ends came to 13 bases. The germline V gene has CDR1 MNHEY and CDR2 SMNVEV (reference sequence). The CDR3 sequence is 14 residues long. The CDR3 is CASSSLAGNYEQYF. DNA for the CDR3: TGTGCCAGCAGTTCCTTGGCGGGGAACTACGAGCAGTACTTC.

V and J are TRBV2 and TRBJ1-2; D not certain. The CDR3 consists of 14 residues. V was clipped by 4 bases and J by 6 bases, with 15 bases between them. Germline CDR1 and CDR2: SNHLY and FYNNEI. CDR3 coding DNA: TGTGCCAGCAGTGGGTGGGCGCAGTCGAATGGCTACACCTTC. Its translation is CASSGWAQSNGYTF.

In DNA, the CDR3 is TGCGCCAGCAGCCAAGAACAGTACTCTGGAAACACCATATATTTT. Translating it yields CASSQEQYSGNTIYF. The V call is TRBV4-1, the J call TRBJ1-3; D is unclear. V lost 0 bases and J 0 bases, leaving 6 bases between the germline ends. Germline V gene lookup returns CDR1 MGHRA and CDR2 YSYEKL. CDR3 length equals 15 residues.

The chain has TRBV6-6 and TRBJ2-5; TRBD2 is a possible D gene (7 bases). The CDR3 is 15 residues long. Germline values: CDR1 MNHNY, CDR2 SVGAGI (reference sequence). The V gene lost 3 bases and the J gene lost 5 bases, with 16 bases spanning the gap. The CDR3 DNA sequence: TGTGCCAGCAGTTATGTCAAGGGGGGGGTGGAGACCCAGTACTTC. Protein product: CASSYVKGGVETQYF.

The table lists this clone with a few counts. V gene TRBV2 combines with J gene TRBJ1-1; D is unresolved. Per the germline V gene, CDR1 is SNHLY and CDR2 is FYNNEI. CDR3 size: 14 residues. The V gene lost 5 bases and the J gene lost 0 bases, with 10 bases spanning the gap. The CDR3 nucleotides read TGTGCCAGCAGTAGAACAGAAATGAACACTGAAGCTTTCTTT. This encodes CASSRTEMNTEAFF. The entire variable domain, with the rest obtained from reference TRBV2 and TRBJ1-1, is as follows: EPEVTQTPSHQVTQMGQEVILRCVPISNHLYFYWYRQILGQKVEFLVSFYNNEISEKSEIFDDQFSVERPDGSNFTLKIRSTKLEDSAMYFCASSRTEMNTEAFFGQGTRLTVV.

A few counts support this clone. The chain combines TRBV5-4 with TRBJ2-2; D gene uncertain. CDR1 SGHNT and CDR2 YYREEE come from the germline V gene (reference sequence). The CDR3 totals 14 residues. Trimming removed 0 bases at V and 1 base at J, with 4 bases between. CDR3 in amino acids: CASSLARNTGELFF. The CDR3 DNA is TGTGCCAGCAGCTTGGCCAGGAACACCGGGGAGCTGTTTTTT.

The chain recombines TRBV7-9 with TRBJ1-4; D might be TRBD1 (5 bases). The CDR3 is 16 amino acids. Germline V gene lookup returns CDR1 SEHNR and CDR2 FQNEAQ (reference sequence). V shed 5 bases and J shed 8 bases, with 21 bases lying between them. The CDR3 here is CASSRTAGRRGEKLFF. CDR3 in DNA: TGTGCCAGCAGCCGAACAGCGGGACGGAGAGGAGAAAAACTGTTTTTT.

The chain uses TRBV27 and TRBJ1-6; D ambiguous. Germline loops: CDR1 MNHEY, CDR2 SMNVEV (reference sequence). The CDR3 has 14 residues. V lost 4 bases and J lost 2, with 6 bases in between. The CDR3 loop reads CASSSGTYNSPLHF. CDR3 coding DNA: TGTGCCAGCAGTTCGGGGACCTATAATTCACCCCTCCACTTT.

The chain uses TRBV28 and TRBJ1-5, with TRBD1 matching 11 bases. CDR1 is MDHEN, CDR2 SYDVKM, per germline. This CDR3 region has 16 residues. The ends lost 6 bases at V and 7 bases at J; junction bases unmatched: 11. The DNA of the CDR3 is TGTGCCAGCAGCCTACCTGGGACAGGGGGATCGCAGCCCCAGCATTTT. Its protein is CASSLPGTGGSQPQHF.

The chain recombines TRBV27 with TRBJ1-1; D gene uncertain. This CDR3 is built from 13 residues. V lost 5 bases, J lost 4 bases, and 11 bases lay in between. Germline lookup yields CDR1 MNHEY and CDR2 SMNVEV (reference sequence). The CDR3 here is CASSRGLPTEAFF. The CDR3 DNA reads as TGTGCCAGCAGTCGCGGGCTTCCCACTGAAGCTTTCTTT.

The chain links TRBV6-1 to TRBJ2-7, with D possibly matching TRBD1 (5 bases). CDR3 size: 14 residues. The germline V gene has CDR1 MNHNS and CDR2 SASEGT. The V gene lost 4 bases and the J gene lost 3 bases, with 13 bases spanning the gap. CDR3 in amino acids: CASSVGMTDYEQYF. The CDR3 DNA follows: TGTGCCAGCAGTGTGGGGATGACAGACTACGAGCAGTACTTC.

With regard to this clone: The junction differs from germline at one of its ends, possibly a read error. The V call is TRBV28, the J call TRBJ1-5; TRBD1 matches 9 bases. Germline lookup yields CDR1 MDHEN and CDR2 SYDVKM. The CDR3 has 15 residues. The CDR3 sequence: CASSPPGQGNPPQHF. For the CDR3, the DNA is TGTGCCAGCAGTCCGCCTGGACAGGGGAATCCGCCCCAGCATTTT. Together with reference TRBV28 and TRBJ1-5, the CDR3 gives the full variable domain: DVKVTQSSRYLVKRTGEKVFLECVQDMDHENMFWYRQDPGLGLRLIYFSYDVKMKEKGDIPEGYSVSREKKERFSLILESASTNQTSMYLCASSPPGQGNPPQHFGDGTRLSIL.

V usage is TRBV6-5 and J usage is TRBJ1-5; D ambiguous. The CDR3 sequence is 14 residues long. Germline CDR1 MNHEY, CDR2 SVGAGI. Trimming pared 2 bases from V and 1 base from J, leaving 6 bases between. CDR3 nucleotide sequence: TGTGCCAGCAGTTACCGGGTGAGCAATCAGCCCCAGCATTTT. It translates to CASSYRVSNQPQHF.

Only one count was recorded for this clone. The rearrangement joins TRBV6-5 to TRBJ2-2; no definite D call. The V and J ends lost 2 bases and 0 bases respectively, with 4 bases between them. Germline CDR1 MNHEY, CDR2 SVGAGI. The CDR3 length is 14 residues. CDR3 sequence: CASSYLPNTGELFF. In nucleotides, the CDR3 is TGTGCCAGCAGTTACCTCCCGAACACCGGGGAGCTGTTTTTT.

This clone was seen a handful of times. This chain connects TRBV6-5 to TRBJ1-1, with D uncertain. Trimming removed 0 bases at V and 4 bases at J, with 6 bases between. CDR3 size: 13 residues. Germline CDR1 reads MNHEY; CDR2 reads SVGAGI. Here the CDR3 reads CASSYSSLTEAFF. The CDR3 nucleotides are TGTGCCAGCAGTTACTCGAGTCTCACTGAAGCTTTCTTT.

This clone was counted only a few times. J is TRBJ2-3 and V is TRBV27, with 7 nucleotides matching TRBD1. The junction had 6 bases not matched to a gene; V was cut back by 5 bases and J by 4 bases. CDR1 is MNHEY and CDR2 is SMNVEV in the germline V gene (reference sequence). The CDR3 spans 14 residues. This chain's CDR3 is CASSRDSQADTQYF. CDR3 bases: TGTGCCAGCAGTCGGGACAGCCAGGCAGATACGCAGTATTTT.

This clone was detected a few times. This chain links TRBV6-5 with TRBJ1-1; no reliable D call. Germline CDR1 is MNHEY and CDR2 is SVGAGI. V was shortened by 2 bases and J by 7 bases, with 14 bases between the two germline ends. The CDR3 covers 14 residues. CDR3 nucleotides: TGTGCCAGCAGTTACGGGGAGAATGAAGGTGAAGCTTTCTTT. As protein: CASSYGENEGEAFF.

The J gene is TRBJ1-2, the V gene TRBV5-4, with 8 bases that match TRBD1. V lost 4 bases, J lost 3 bases, and 5 bases stayed unmatched. Germline CDR1 reads SGHNT; CDR2 reads YYREEE (reference sequence). The CDR3 runs to 14 residues. The CDR3 DNA follows: TGTGCCAGCAGCCCCCAGGACAGGGACTATGGCTACACCTTC. As protein: CASSPQDRDYGYTF.